The rows below give T cell receptor beta chains drawn from one sample of a study of tumor-infiltrating lymphocytes in primary liver carcinoma. TCRdb itself ran the multiplex PCR reads through MiXCR, one entry per CDR3 protein. The sample shows 60,000 to 90,000 distinct CDR3 sequences, 60% to 75% of them seen only once. The sequencing input was liver tumor tissue from sampling region 4. All receptors derive from a middle-aged man with primary liver carcinoma and hepatitis B virus infection. The CDR3 runs from the conserved cysteine through the conserved F or W. A D gene is named only where the DNA matches it firmly. Clone size is given for some rows only: seen once, a few or many times, or a class if the clone is expanded.

many	TRBJ2-7	TRBV12-3/TRBV12-4	NA	CASSSGTVSNEQYF	TGTGCCAGCAGTTCTGGGACTGTCTCCAACGAGCAGTACTTC
NA	TRBJ1-1	TRBV6-5	TRBD1	CASSYARDRAPNAFF	TGTGCCAGCAGTTACGCCCGGGACAGGGCCCCAAATGCATTCTTT
NA	TRBJ2-1	TRBV11-2	TRBD2	CASSFVIGLAMGEQFF	TGTGCTAGCAGCTTTGTTATCGGACTAGCCATGGGTGAGCAGTTCTTC
many	TRBJ1-5	TRBV7-8	NA	CASSLELGNQPQHF	TGTGCCAGCAGCTTAGAGTTGGGCAATCAGCCCCAGCATTTT
medium-sized	TRBJ2-1	TRBV29-1	NA	CSVEDPGSAYNEQFF	TGCAGCGTTGAAGATCCCGGGAGCGCCTACAATGAGCAGTTCTTC
NA	TRBJ2-4	TRBV12-3/TRBV12-4	NA	CANSPRRHIQYF	TGTGCCAACAGTCCCAGGAGGCACATTCAGTACTTC
many	TRBJ2-3	TRBV12-3/TRBV12-4	NA	CASSLLEGSGPDTQYF	TGTGCCAGCAGTCTACTAGAGGGGTCCGGGCCAGATACGCAGTATTTT
NA	TRBJ2-7	TRBV12-3/TRBV12-4	NA	CASSLHGEGNNQHF	TGTGCCAGCAGTTTACATGGAGAGGGCAACAATCAGCACTTC
NA	TRBJ2-5	TRBV10-2	NA	CVSSEGLPIQETQYF	TGCGTCAGCAGTGAAGGACTGCCCATCCAAGAGACCCAGTATTTC
NA	TRBJ1-2	TRBV7-9	NA	CASSLAPTGQGDFYTF	TGTGCCAGCAGCTTAGCCCCTACAGGGCAAGGGGATTTCTACACCTTC
many	TRBJ2-3	TRBV4-1	NA	CASSQEYRRGGADTQYF	TGCGCCAGCAGCCAAGAATACAGGCGAGGTGGGGCAGATACGCAGTATTTT
many	TRBJ2-5	TRBV7-9	NA	CASSLPTGGATQYF	TGTGCCAGCAGCTTACCGACAGGAGGTGCGACCCAGTACTTC
large	TRBJ1-5	TRBV6-1	NA	CASSETTPDSNQPQHF	TGTGCCAGCAGTGAAACTACACCCGATAGCAATCAGCCCCAGCATTTT
once	TRBJ2-1	TRBV6-2/TRBV6-3	TRBD2	CASSYTRSSGRGYNEQFF	TGTGCCAGCAGTTACACTCGGAGTAGCGGGAGAGGATACAATGAGCAGTTCTTC
few	TRBJ2-1	TRBV11-2	NA	CANSLAYNEQSF	TGTGCCAACAGCTTAGCATACAATGAGCAGTCCTTC
many	TRBJ2-7	TRBV6-1	TRBD2	CASETSGRGNEQYF	TGTGCCAGCGAAACTAGCGGGAGAGGAAACGAGCAGTACTTC